These T cell receptor beta chains were read from a single sample in a study of blood T cells in healthy people across ages. TCRdb reanalysed the 5' RACE reads using MiXCR and keeps one entry per CDR3 protein. The data show some 550,000 distinct CDR3 sequences, under 55% seen once. Sequenced input: blood. The receptor set was obtained from an older man in good health. The CDR3 runs from the conserved cysteine through the conserved F or W. Fields, in order: J gene, clone size, V gene, D gene, CDR3 DNA, CDR3 protein. D genes are given only for firm matches. Expanded clones get a size class; other rows say once, few or many, or leave the size out.

J: TRBJ2-1; size: .; V: TRBV6-2/TRBV6-3; D: .; DNA: TGTGCCAGCAGTTACGGAGCAGGGGTTGTTGGTGAGCAGTTCTTC; CDR3: CASSYGAGVVGEQFF
J: TRBJ2-1; size: .; V: TRBV15; D: .; DNA: TGTGCCACCAGCAGAGATCTTGCGGTGCAGTTCTTC; CDR3: CATSRDLAVQFF
J: TRBJ2-3; size: many; V: TRBV4-1; D: .; DNA: TGCGCCAGCAGCCAAGGTTACGGGAGTGGTGCAGATACGCAGTATTTT; CDR3: CASSQGYGSGADTQYF
J: TRBJ2-1; size: .; V: TRBV28; D: TRBD2; DNA: TGTGCCAGCAGCCCCGGAGCCTCGACTAGCGGGAGATTAAATGAGCAGTTCTTC; CDR3: CASSPGASTSGRLNEQFF
J: TRBJ2-3; size: .; V: TRBV4-1; D: .; DNA: TGCGCCAGCAGCCTAACCCGTCTAGCAGGGGGCTTTGGCGGGGGGAGCACAGATACGCAGTATTTT; CDR3: CASSLTRLAGGFGGGSTDTQYF
J: TRBJ1-6; size: few; V: TRBV20-1; D: TRBD1; DNA: TGCAGTGCTAGAGAGGGGGACAGGGGGTCACTCTCCTATAATTCACCCCTCCACTTT; CDR3: CSAREGDRGSLSYNSPLHF
J: TRBJ2-4; size: .; V: TRBV20-1; D: .; DNA: TGCAGTGCTAGAGCTGGGGCAGGAAACATTCAGTACTTC; CDR3: CSARAGAGNIQYF
J: TRBJ2-6; size: .; V: TRBV20-1; D: TRBD1; DNA: TGCAGTGCTAGTCGGGACAGGGGATACTCTGGGGCCAACGTCCTGACTTTC; CDR3: CSASRDRGYSGANVLTF
J: TRBJ2-5; size: .; V: TRBV11-2; D: .; DNA: TGTGCCAGCAGCGTAGATCTAAGGGGGGAGACCCAGTACTTC; CDR3: CASSVDLRGETQYF
J: TRBJ2-5; size: .; V: TRBV10-3; D: .; DNA: TGTGCCATCAGTGAGTCCATTTCGAGGGGGGGAATCCAAGAGACCCAGTACTTC; CDR3: CAISESISRGGIQETQYF
J: TRBJ2-3; size: .; V: TRBV7-2; D: .; DNA: TGTGCCGGCAGCACAAGGGGTACCCCCACAGATACGCAGTATTTT; CDR3: CAGSTRGTPTDTQYF
J: TRBJ2-1; size: many; V: TRBV20-1; D: TRBD2; DNA: TGCAGTGCTAGGGGCAGAACTAGCGGGAGGCTGAATGAGCAGTTCTTC; CDR3: CSARGRTSGRLNEQFF
J: TRBJ2-1; size: .; V: TRBV20-1; D: .; DNA: TGCAGTGCTAGAGATTCTCGTAGGGATGAGCAGTTCTTT; CDR3: CSARDSRRDEQFF
J: TRBJ2-6; size: few; V: TRBV7-2; D: .; DNA: TGTGCCAGCAGCTTAGCGGGGGTGGGTAGGCTGGGCTCTGGGGCCAACGTCCTGACTTTC; CDR3: CASSLAGVGRLGSGANVLTF
J: TRBJ2-7; size: .; V: TRBV6-2/TRBV6-3; D: TRBD1; DNA: TGTGCCAGCAGCCCTGCCGGGACAGGGAGGTTGGTGCAGTACTTC; CDR3: CASSPAGTGRLVQYF
J: TRBJ1-2; size: many; V: TRBV7-9; D: TRBD1; DNA: TGTGCCAGCAGCTTACAGGGGGTCCCTAACTATGGCTACACCTTC; CDR3: CASSLQGVPNYGYTF
J: TRBJ1-5; size: .; V: TRBV15; D: TRBD1; DNA: TGTGCCACCGAACAAGGACAGGGTTTTGATCAGCCCCAGCATTTT; CDR3: CATEQGQGFDQPQHF
J: TRBJ2-2; size: few; V: TRBV6-6; D: .; DNA: TGTGCCAGCAGTTTCCAGGGGCCGAACACCGGGGAGCTGTTTTTT; CDR3: CASSFQGPNTGELFF
J: TRBJ1-4; size: .; V: TRBV4-3; D: .; DNA: TGCGCCAGCAGCCAAGACCTTACCCGGACGACTAATGAAAAACTGTTTTTT; CDR3: CASSQDLTRTTNEKLFF
J: TRBJ2-4; size: .; V: TRBV20-1; D: TRBD2; DNA: TGCAGTGCAACTAGCGGTTTAGCCAAAAACATTCAGTACTTC; CDR3: CSATSGLAKNIQYF
J: TRBJ1-6; size: few; V: TRBV5-1; D: .; DNA: TGCGCCAGCAGCTTGCAGGGCGACGGGTCACCCCTCCACTTT; CDR3: CASSLQGDGSPLHF
J: TRBJ1-1; size: once; V: TRBV3-1; D: .; DNA: TGTGCCAGCAGCCAAGTAGGGGTTTGGGCTGAAGCTTTCTTT; CDR3: CASSQVGVWAEAFF
J: TRBJ2-1; size: .; V: TRBV6-2/TRBV6-3; D: TRBD2; DNA: TGTGCCAGCAGTTGGACTAGCGGGAGGACCCCCTACAATGAGCAGTTCTTC; CDR3: CASSWTSGRTPYNEQFF
J: TRBJ1-2; size: few; V: TRBV7-2; D: .; DNA: TGTGCCAGCAGCTTAGTTGCAGGAACGGGCTATGGCTACACCTTT; CDR3: CASSLVAGTGYGYTF
J: TRBJ2-7; size: .; V: TRBV20-1; D: .; DNA: TGCAGTGCTAGAGCCCCGAGGGGGGATTGGGAGCAGTACTTC; CDR3: CSARAPRGDWEQYF
J: TRBJ2-1; size: many; V: TRBV4-3; D: TRBD2; DNA: TGCGCCAGCAGCCAAGATCCGTCGGGGAGGGCCTACAATGAGCAGTTCTTC; CDR3: CASSQDPSGRAYNEQFF